Listed below are T cell receptor beta chains from one sample, sequenced in a study of T cells in Graves' hyperthyroidism and ophthalmopathy. TCRdb re-called the multiplex PCR reads through MiXCR, storing one row per CDR3 protein. The repertoire holds around 700,000 distinct CDR3 sequences, with around a sixth as singletons. Sequencing was carried out using blood. Every receptor here comes from a woman between 45 and 60 years old with Graves' hyperthyroidism that later progressed to Graves' ophthalmopathy. Both conserved end residues are part of each CDR3. The order of the fields is J gene, clone size, D gene, V gene, CDR3 DNA, CDR3 protein. The D gene is left open where the match is weak. Size is stated for part of the rows, as once, few or many counts, or as a class when the clone is expanded.

j_gene: TRBJ2-1; abundance: once; d_gene: TRBD1; v_gene: TRBV20-1; CDR3nt: TGCAGTGCCCCCCGCGGGACAGGAGGGGTAAATGAGCAGTTCTTC; CDR3aa: CSAPRGTGGVNEQFF
j_gene: TRBJ1-5; abundance: many; d_gene: TRBD1; v_gene: TRBV12-3/TRBV12-4; CDR3nt: TGTGCCAGCAGGCCCGGGACAGGCAATAGCAATCAGCCCCAGCATTTT; CDR3aa: CASRPGTGNSNQPQHF
j_gene: TRBJ2-2; abundance: -; d_gene: TRBD1; v_gene: TRBV9; CDR3nt: TGTGCCAGCAGCGCCCTACTCACAGGGGCGAACACCGGGGAGCTGTTTTTT; CDR3aa: CASSALLTGANTGELFF
j_gene: TRBJ2-6; abundance: few; d_gene: -; v_gene: TRBV12-3/TRBV12-4; CDR3nt: TGTGCCAGCAGCCCCGCCCGGGGGGCCAACGTCCTGACTTTC; CDR3aa: CASSPARGANVLTF
j_gene: TRBJ2-4; abundance: -; d_gene: TRBD2; v_gene: TRBV5-5; CDR3nt: TGTGCCAGCAGCCCCGCAGGAAGGACTAGCGACGGGGCCAAAAACATTCAGTACTTC; CDR3aa: CASSPAGRTSDGAKNIQYF
j_gene: TRBJ2-3; abundance: -; d_gene: TRBD1; v_gene: TRBV5-4; CDR3nt: TGTGCCAGCAGCTTACCGACAGGGGCTAACACAGATACGCAGTATTTT; CDR3aa: CASSLPTGANTDTQYF
j_gene: TRBJ1-4; abundance: -; d_gene: -; v_gene: TRBV7-6; CDR3nt: TGTGCCAGCAGCTTAGGGGGGGGCGACAATGGAAAACTGTTTTTT; CDR3aa: CASSLGGGDNGKLFF
j_gene: TRBJ2-7; abundance: few; d_gene: -; v_gene: TRBV20-1; CDR3nt: TGCAGCGCAGGGGCAGACTACGAGCAGTACTTC; CDR3aa: CSAGADYEQYF
j_gene: TRBJ2-3; abundance: many; d_gene: -; v_gene: TRBV2; CDR3nt: TGTGCCAGCAGTGAACCTCCCCTAGGAGAAACAGATACGCAGTATTTT; CDR3aa: CASSEPPLGETDTQYF
j_gene: TRBJ1-5; abundance: -; d_gene: TRBD1; v_gene: TRBV7-9; CDR3nt: TGTGCCAGCAGCTTAGAGGGGGCCCTCGGGCAGCCCCAGCATTTT; CDR3aa: CASSLEGALGQPQHF
j_gene: TRBJ2-2; abundance: -; d_gene: -; v_gene: TRBV20-1; CDR3nt: TGCAGTGCCACGGGGAACACCGGGGAGCCGTTTTTT; CDR3aa: CSATGNTGEPFF
j_gene: TRBJ1-1; abundance: few; d_gene: TRBD1; v_gene: TRBV6-1; CDR3nt: TGTGCCAGCAGGGTTACAGGGGGCACTGAAGCTTTCTTT; CDR3aa: CASRVTGGTEAFF
j_gene: TRBJ1-1; abundance: many; d_gene: -; v_gene: TRBV7-8; CDR3nt: TGTGCCAGCACCCCATTGACGGCGGGCACTGAAGCTTTCTTT; CDR3aa: CASTPLTAGTEAFF
j_gene: TRBJ2-7; abundance: few; d_gene: TRBD1; v_gene: TRBV29-1; CDR3nt: TGCAGCGTTTACCGGGACAGTGGAGAGCAGTACTTC; CDR3aa: CSVYRDSGEQYF
j_gene: TRBJ2-1; abundance: many; d_gene: -; v_gene: TRBV11-2; CDR3nt: TGTGCCAGCCGACGTGGACCGAACAATGAGCAGTTCTTC; CDR3aa: CASRRGPNNEQFF
j_gene: TRBJ1-4; abundance: many; d_gene: -; v_gene: TRBV6-5; CDR3nt: TGTGCCAGCACTTACTCCACTCCCGAGGCCGCAACTAATGAAAAACTGTTTTTT; CDR3aa: CASTYSTPEAATNEKLFF
j_gene: TRBJ2-2; abundance: few; d_gene: -; v_gene: TRBV12-5; CDR3nt: TGTGCTAGTGGCGTAGGGTCAGGGAACACCGGGGAGCTGTTTTTT; CDR3aa: CASGVGSGNTGELFF
j_gene: TRBJ1-1; abundance: few; d_gene: TRBD1; v_gene: TRBV6-1; CDR3nt: TGTGCCAGCAGTCGGGACAGGGGGTTGTCTGAAGCTTTCTTT; CDR3aa: CASSRDRGLSEAFF
j_gene: TRBJ2-2; abundance: -; d_gene: TRBD2; v_gene: TRBV4-2; CDR3nt: TGTGCCAGCAGCCAAGAATCAGGACTAGCGGGGGGCGGGGAGCTGTTTTTT; CDR3aa: CASSQESGLAGGGELFF
j_gene: TRBJ1-3; abundance: -; d_gene: TRBD1; v_gene: TRBV2; CDR3nt: TGTGCCAGCAGAGGTGACAGGGCTGGAAACACCATATATTTT; CDR3aa: CASRGDRAGNTIYF
j_gene: TRBJ2-2; abundance: many; d_gene: -; v_gene: TRBV2; CDR3nt: TGTGCCAGCAGTGAAGCGTACTTGAGTGTCGCCGGGGAGCTGTTTTTT; CDR3aa: CASSEAYLSVAGELFF
j_gene: TRBJ2-3; abundance: few; d_gene: -; v_gene: TRBV7-9; CDR3nt: TGTGCCAGCAGCTTAGCCGAGGGTAGGACAGATACGCAGTATTTT; CDR3aa: CASSLAEGRTDTQYF
j_gene: TRBJ2-3; abundance: -; d_gene: TRBD2; v_gene: TRBV9; CDR3nt: TGTGCCAGCAGCCCCCGGTGGAGCGGGGGAATCACAGATACGCAGTATTTT; CDR3aa: CASSPRWSGGITDTQYF
j_gene: TRBJ2-5; abundance: -; d_gene: -; v_gene: TRBV20-1; CDR3nt: TGCAGTGGCCGGGACGCGCATTCGTCGCAAGAGACCCAGTACTTC; CDR3aa: CSGRDAHSSQETQYF
j_gene: TRBJ2-2; abundance: -; d_gene: -; v_gene: TRBV19; CDR3nt: TGTGCCAGTATCAAAGAGGGGGGGACGAACACCGGGGAGCTGTTTTTT; CDR3aa: CASIKEGGTNTGELFF
j_gene: TRBJ2-1; abundance: -; d_gene: -; v_gene: TRBV7-9; CDR3nt: TGTGCCAGCAGCTTACCCTTACAGATCTCCTACAATGAGCAGTTCTTC; CDR3aa: CASSLPLQISYNEQFF
j_gene: TRBJ1-1; abundance: few; d_gene: -; v_gene: TRBV9; CDR3nt: TGTGCCAGCAGCGTGATGACAGGGAACACTGAAGCTTTCTTT; CDR3aa: CASSVMTGNTEAFF
j_gene: TRBJ1-6; abundance: -; d_gene: -; v_gene: TRBV7-9; CDR3nt: TGTGCCAGCAGCTCGAGCCGGGACATGACAATACCCCTCCACTTT; CDR3aa: CASSSSRDMTIPLHF
j_gene: TRBJ1-1; abundance: many; d_gene: -; v_gene: TRBV12-3/TRBV12-4; CDR3nt: TGTGCCAGCAGGGAAACGGGTTACATGAACACTGAAGCTTTCTTT; CDR3aa: CASRETGYMNTEAFF
j_gene: TRBJ1-1; abundance: -; d_gene: -; v_gene: TRBV5-1; CDR3nt: TGCGCCAGCAGCTTGGGGAGTCCGGCTGAAGCTTTCTTT; CDR3aa: CASSLGSPAEAFF
j_gene: TRBJ2-5; abundance: many; d_gene: TRBD2; v_gene: TRBV12-3/TRBV12-4; CDR3nt: TGTGCCAGCAGCCTGAGGAGCGGGGGGTTGGAGACCCAGTACTTC; CDR3aa: CASSLRSGGLETQYF
j_gene: TRBJ1-1; abundance: many; d_gene: -; v_gene: TRBV12-5; CDR3nt: TGTGCTAGTGGTTTGGGACAGTTGAACACTGAAGCTTTCTTT; CDR3aa: CASGLGQLNTEAFF
j_gene: TRBJ2-7; abundance: -; d_gene: -; v_gene: TRBV5-4; CDR3nt: TGTGCCAGCAGTTACTCGGAACCTAGCTCCTACGAGCAGTACTTC; CDR3aa: CASSYSEPSSYEQYF
j_gene: TRBJ2-3; abundance: many; d_gene: TRBD1; v_gene: TRBV11-2; CDR3nt: TGTGCCAGCAGCTTATATGGATACAGGGGGCGCATCGATACGCAGTATTTT; CDR3aa: CASSLYGYRGRIDTQYF
j_gene: TRBJ1-1; abundance: few; d_gene: TRBD1; v_gene: TRBV20-1; CDR3nt: TGCAGTGCCCCAGGACAGGAACCCATGAACACTGAAGCTTTCTTT; CDR3aa: CSAPGQEPMNTEAFF
j_gene: TRBJ2-7; abundance: many; d_gene: -; v_gene: TRBV6-1; CDR3nt: TGTGCCAGCACCAAGACAGACTCCCCTGACGAGCAGTACTTC; CDR3aa: CASTKTDSPDEQYF
j_gene: TRBJ2-2; abundance: -; d_gene: -; v_gene: TRBV19; CDR3nt: TGTGCCAGTAGTAGAGGGGGGAGCGGCGCCGGGGAGCTGTTTTTT; CDR3aa: CASSRGGSGAGELFF
j_gene: TRBJ2-5; abundance: few; d_gene: -; v_gene: TRBV7-8; CDR3nt: TGTGCCAGCAGCTTAGCGCGTCTAATACGGGGCCAAGAGACCCAGTACTTC; CDR3aa: CASSLARLIRGQETQYF
j_gene: TRBJ2-3; abundance: few; d_gene: TRBD1; v_gene: TRBV5-8; CDR3nt: TGTGCCAGCAGCACCGGGACAGGGGGCAGGGCAGATACGCAGTATTTT; CDR3aa: CASSTGTGGRADTQYF
j_gene: TRBJ2-1; abundance: -; d_gene: TRBD1; v_gene: TRBV20-1; CDR3nt: TGCAGTGCTAGAAATTGGGACAGGGTGAATGAGCAGTTCTTC; CDR3aa: CSARNWDRVNEQFF